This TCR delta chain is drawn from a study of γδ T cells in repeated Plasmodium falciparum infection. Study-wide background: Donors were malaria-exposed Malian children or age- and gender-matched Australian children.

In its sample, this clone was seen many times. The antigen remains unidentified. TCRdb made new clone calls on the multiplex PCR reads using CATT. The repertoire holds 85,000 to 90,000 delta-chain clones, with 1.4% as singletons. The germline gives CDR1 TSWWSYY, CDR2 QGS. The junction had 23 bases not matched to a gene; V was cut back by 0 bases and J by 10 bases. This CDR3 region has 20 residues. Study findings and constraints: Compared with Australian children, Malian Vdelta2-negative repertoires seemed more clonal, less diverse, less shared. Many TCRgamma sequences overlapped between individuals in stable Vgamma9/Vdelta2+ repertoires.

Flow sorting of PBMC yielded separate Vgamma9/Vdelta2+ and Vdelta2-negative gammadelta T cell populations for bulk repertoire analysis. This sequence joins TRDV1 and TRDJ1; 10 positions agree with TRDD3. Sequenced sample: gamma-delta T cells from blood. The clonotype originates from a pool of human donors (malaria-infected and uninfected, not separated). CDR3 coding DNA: TGTGCTCTTGGGGAACTACTTCCCATGACCGTCTGGGACTGGGGGATTAGACTCATCTTT. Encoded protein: CALGELLPMTVWDWGIRLIF.